This T cell receptor (beta chain) was found in a study of T and B cells in COVID-19 patients. Study in general: Blood was sampled from COVID-19 patients who were either actively infected or recovered. Most recovered patients had mild to moderate COVID-19 treated as outpatients. Active-infection patients were older, median roughly 67 years, than recovered patients, median roughly 35 years. Study conclusions and caveats: Blood from mildly ill patients while symptomatic, and early samples from severe cases, were scarce.

TRB rearrangements were amplified by multiplex PCR with BIOMED2 TRB-A/B primers. TCRdb reanalysed the multiplex PCR reads using MiXCR and keeps one entry per CDR3 protein. The sample consists of more than 12,000 distinct CDR3 sequences, about 29% of them appearing once. Each TRB amplification used roughly 220-550 ng of genomic DNA from blood. About this clonotype itself: Its antigen is still unknown.

Source material: blood. The TCR sequence derives from a human donor who had recovered from COVID-19.

CDR3 loop: CASSWGTGGASNQPQHF. The DNA for the CDR3 is TGTGCCAGCAGTTGGGGGACAGGGGGCGCGAGCAATCAGCCCCAGCATTTT. The chain is built from TRBV6-5 and TRBJ1-5; 12 nucleotides align to TRBD1. Germline-derived CDR1 and CDR2 are MNHEY and SVGAGI. The CDR3 runs 17 residues. J gave up 1 base and V 4 bases, and 5 bases lay outside the gene matches.